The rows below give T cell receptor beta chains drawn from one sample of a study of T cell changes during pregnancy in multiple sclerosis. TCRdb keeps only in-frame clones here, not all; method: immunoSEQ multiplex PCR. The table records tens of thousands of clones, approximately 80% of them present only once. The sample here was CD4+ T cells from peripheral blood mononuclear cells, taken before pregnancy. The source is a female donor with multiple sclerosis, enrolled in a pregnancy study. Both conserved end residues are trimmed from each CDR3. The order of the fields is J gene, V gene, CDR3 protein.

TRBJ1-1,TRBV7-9,ASSFVSREAF
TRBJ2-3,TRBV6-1,ASSVRGVTDTQY
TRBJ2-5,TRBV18,ASSPFSAEQETQY
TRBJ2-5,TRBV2,ASSEALLAGETQY
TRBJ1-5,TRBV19,ASSIRLEPQH
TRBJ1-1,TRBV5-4,ASSLATGIETEAF
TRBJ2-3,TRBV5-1,ASSRGLAESTDTQY
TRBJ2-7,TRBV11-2,ASSVRTGALLEYEQY
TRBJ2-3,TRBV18,ASSRDYGGTDTQY
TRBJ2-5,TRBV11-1,ASSLGSKGETQY
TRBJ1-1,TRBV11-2,ASSLEVGAAF
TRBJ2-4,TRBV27,ASSLSGHGNIQY
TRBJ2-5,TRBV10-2,ASSDPVTDRRETQY
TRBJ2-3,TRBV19,ASSTNRRTGSSTDTQY
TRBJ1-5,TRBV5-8,ASSLEQGIRVQPQH
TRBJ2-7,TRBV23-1,ASSQSSDRHYEQY
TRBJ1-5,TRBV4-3,ASSQESTGNQPQH
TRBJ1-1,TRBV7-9,ASSFRPTGDTEAF
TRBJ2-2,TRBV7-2,ASGLLAGNTGELF
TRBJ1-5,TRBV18,ASSPGLTGQPQH
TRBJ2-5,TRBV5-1,ASSPSGGGETQY
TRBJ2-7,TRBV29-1,SVSGKGPYEQY
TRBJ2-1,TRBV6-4,ASSDSTGGLTEQF
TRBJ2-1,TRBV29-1,SVVSGQGVIEQF
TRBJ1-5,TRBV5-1,ASSTGQGDQPQH
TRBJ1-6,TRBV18,ASSPPTGNSPLH
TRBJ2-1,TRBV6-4,ASSDSNGGVDEQF
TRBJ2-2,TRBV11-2,ASSSRLDTGELF
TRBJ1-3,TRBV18,ASSATGGNSGNTIY
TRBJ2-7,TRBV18,ASSLPGPWTSTPYEQY
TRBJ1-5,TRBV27,ASSSLGDRVVQPQH
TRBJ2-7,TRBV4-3,ASYRRPGHPSYEQY
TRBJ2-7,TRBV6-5,ASSYLTSGTYEQY
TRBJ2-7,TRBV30,AGRQRPSYEQY
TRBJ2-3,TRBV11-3,ASSPEAGTGGRDTQY
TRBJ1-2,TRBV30,AWSRGHGYT
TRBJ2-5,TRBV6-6,ASSRAGTSGQETQY
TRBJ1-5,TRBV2,ASSGPGGNQPQH
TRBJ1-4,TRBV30,AWSAGSYEKLF
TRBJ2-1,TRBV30,AWSVDNNNEQF
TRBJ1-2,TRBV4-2,ASSQVAFGQGVNGYT
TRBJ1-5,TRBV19,ASSIPDREGQPQH
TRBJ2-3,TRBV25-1,ASSESTPDRDAGTQY
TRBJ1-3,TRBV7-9,ATNRAG
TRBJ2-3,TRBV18,ASSPTDTGVTDTQY
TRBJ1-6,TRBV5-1,ASSLDGQIGNSPLH
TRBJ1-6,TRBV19,ASSIKGYSSPLH
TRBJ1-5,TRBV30,AWNQQGTQPQH
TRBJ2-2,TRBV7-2,ASSPISGSGYTGELF
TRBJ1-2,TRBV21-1,ASSPGHSTDYGYT
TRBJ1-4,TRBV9,ASSVQGTNEKLF
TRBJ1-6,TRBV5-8,ASSWRLRGNSPLH
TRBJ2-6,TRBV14,ASLRDRDRRRSGANVLT